This note documents a single T cell receptor beta chain sequence. This receptor's antigen is unknown. No clone much larger than this one lies a single base away; base qualities are absent. The sample originates from a study of blood T cell repertoires in COVID-19 (dated by TCRdb to 2020 to 2021). Background for the entire study: The collaborator samples originated in the United States, Italy and Spain and spanned the acute and convalescent phases of COVID-19. The prospective study material was composed of cDNA or gDNA derived from T cells, B-cell-depleted T cells, or PBMCs. Deeply sampled blood TCRbeta repertoires from subjects exposed to, actively infected with, or recovered from COVID-19 were included in the dataset. The repertoires were released in a freely available public database intended as a resource for research on the immune response to SARS-CoV-2. Samples were obtained from the ongoing ImmuneRACE study (first 160 participants) and from some 1,300 subjects provided by 6 global collaborators. Nearly every sample came with metadata listing a de-identified subject ID, COVID-19 status, age in years and sex. Where HLA class I and class II types were available, the types were taken from metadata supplied by the sample provider, not from assay-based typing.

Each collaborating institution followed its own protocols to collect whole blood in K2EDTA tubes. Collaborator samples were shipped for TCRbeta analysis as frozen whole blood, isolated PBMCs, or DNA extracted from either sample type. On the study overall, not on this receptor specifically: The amount of clinical and demographic metadata varied by source and participant and was provided uncurated.

TCRbeta CDR3 regions were amplified from genomic DNA using the immunoSEQ Assay, a bias-controlled multiplex PCR. On the authors' methods: Nucleated cell counts per sample were estimated from amplification of reference gene primers within the assay. To quantify the absolute abundance of each unique TCRbeta CDR3 rearrangement, sequence reads were collapsed and filtered. Productive Simpson clonality was computed per sample as the square root of Simpson's diversity index over productive rearrangements. The table comes from immuneACCESS by way of TCRdb, which keeps in-frame sequences with V and J called. Part of the clones is missing from these tables; in studies checked, under half for an unresolved V gene and the rest for unknown reasons. For V, J and clone size, that table is used; D and trimming come from the DNA. In all, the sample holds 120,000 or so clones, and 85% of those were seen once. 5% to 8% of the sample rests with the top ten.

Relative to germline, V is 3 bases shorter and J is 7 bases shorter, with 16 bases between their ends. The CDR3 has 15 amino acids, counting the end cysteine and phenylalanine. Left in the record is the CDR3 DNA by itself, 45 bases read in frame from the first base. CDR1 and CDR2 are read off the germline V gene (reference sequence) as LGHDT and YNNKEL. The sequencing sample was made of peripheral blood. The receptor's source is a man older than 75 with active or convalescent COVID-19. The sequence joins TRBV3-1 (or the pseudogene TRBV3-2) to TRBJ1-3; TRBD1 is perhaps the D gene, given 5 matching bases. The DNA sequence is as follows: TGTGCCAGCAGCCAGCAACCAGGGAACTGGAACACCATATATTTT. This encodes CASSQQPGNWNTIYF.